Sequencing of this T cell receptor (beta chain) was carried out in a study of cytomegalovirus exposure and HLA in healthy donors. The overall study: Among the 400 or so donors who were genotyped, approximately 83% fell in the genetic ancestry cluster that is associated with self-reported Caucasian donors.

As for this clone: Its specificity is unknown.

Findings and limits, study-wide: In vitro checks showed that three CMV-associated chains really do target CMV antigens. DRB1 had the most TCR associations and HLA-C the fewest, a later analysis found, with rates varying by HLA locus.

The CDR3 covers 15 residues. CDR1 and CDR2 from the germline V gene are SGHTA and FQGTGA. V was clipped by 5 bases and J by 4 bases, with 14 bases between them. It was with 60 Vbeta and 13 Jbeta primers that the PCR ran. TCRdb's copy holds only in-frame clones and misses some; the assay was immunoSEQ multiplex PCR. The sample carries about 160,000 clones, 75% recorded once. This TCR came from a male donor in good health and CMV-seronegative. Input material: PBMCs. J is TRBJ2-2 and V is TRBV7-3, with D maybe TRBD1 (6 bases). CDR3 sequence (DNA): TGTGCCAGCAGCATCACAGGGCTTGGCACCGGGGAGCTGTTTTTT. The encoded protein is CASSITGLGTGELFF. Full variable domain (missing parts from reference TRBV7-3 and TRBJ2-2): GAGVSQTPSNKVTEKGKYVELRCDPISGHTALYWYRQSLGQGPEFLIYFQGTGAADDSGLPNDRFFAVRPEGSVSTLKIQRTERGDSAVYLCASSITGLGTGELFFGEGSRLTVL.